Reported below is one T cell receptor beta chain. Measured with immunoSEQ multiplex PCR; TCRdb has only the in-frame clones, and not every one. The data hold roughly 2.1 million clones, with 85% to 95% observed a single time. The CDR3 is made up of 14 amino acids. V lost 6 bases and J lost 4, with 13 bases in between. Germline loops: CDR1 MDHEN, CDR2 SYDVKM. The entry originates in a study of shared clonotypes between healthy human individuals. Study information: In total, the donors were a couple of women and a few men aged 18 to 49. Per donor, three plates held CD4 naive cells, three held CD4 memory, two held CD8 naive and one held CD8 memory.

CD8 cells regarded as naive lacked CD45RO, were positively chosen for CCR7, and omitted terminally differentiated effector memory CD45RA+ cells. Sample: naive CD8+ T cells from PBMCs. This clonotype was obtained from a man aged 18 to 30 in good health. Some clones in this sample may be carry-over from other donors' samples. This rearrangement joins TRBV28 to TRBJ1-5; no definite D call. CDR3 region: CASRSRGINQPQHF. The CDR3 DNA is TGTGCCAGCAGATCGCGAGGGATAAATCAGCCCCAGCATTTT.